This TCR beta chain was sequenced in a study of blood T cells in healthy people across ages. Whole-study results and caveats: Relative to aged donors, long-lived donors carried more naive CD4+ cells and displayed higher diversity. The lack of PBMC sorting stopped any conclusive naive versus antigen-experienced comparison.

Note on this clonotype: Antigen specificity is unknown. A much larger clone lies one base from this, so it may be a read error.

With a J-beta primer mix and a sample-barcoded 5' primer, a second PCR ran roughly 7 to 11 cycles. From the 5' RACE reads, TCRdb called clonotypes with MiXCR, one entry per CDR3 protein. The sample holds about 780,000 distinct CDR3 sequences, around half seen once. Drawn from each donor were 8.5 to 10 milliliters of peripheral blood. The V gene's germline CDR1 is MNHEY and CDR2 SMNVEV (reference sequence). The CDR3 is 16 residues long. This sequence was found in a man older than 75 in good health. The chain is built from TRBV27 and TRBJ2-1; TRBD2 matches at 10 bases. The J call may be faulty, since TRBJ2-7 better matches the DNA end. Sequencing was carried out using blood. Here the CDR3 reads CASSRTSGQRYNEQYF. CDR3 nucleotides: TGTGCCAGCAGTAGGACTAGCGGCCAAAGGTACAATGAGCAGTACTTC.